This TCR beta chain was sequenced during a study of blood T cell repertoires in COVID-19 (dated by TCRdb to about 2020). About the investigation overall: Collaborator samples came from the United States, Italy and Spain and covered acute and convalescent phases of COVID-19. The material from the prospective study consisted of cDNA or gDNA derived from T cells, B-cell-depleted T cells, or PBMCs. The dataset comprised deeply sampled blood TCRbeta repertoires from subjects exposed to, actively infected with, or recovered from COVID-19. A freely available public database, intended as a resource for researchers studying the immune response to SARS-CoV-2, is where the repertoires were released. Samples came from the ongoing ImmuneRACE study (first 160 participants) plus 1,254 subjects from 6 global collaborators. Sample metadata almost always included a de-identified subject ID, COVID-19 status, age in years and sex. HLA class I and class II types, where available, came from metadata supplied by the sample provider rather than from assay-based typing. The investigation overall reported the following: The quantity of clinical and demographic metadata differed by source and by participant and was supplied without curation.

The immunoSEQ Assay, a bias-controlled multiplex PCR, was used to amplify TCRbeta CDR3 regions from genomic DNA. The study's own analysis went as follows. Within the assay, amplification of reference gene primers was used to estimate how many nucleated cells each sample contained. To quantify the absolute abundance of each unique TCRbeta CDR3 rearrangement, sequence reads were collapsed and filtered. For each sample, productive Simpson clonality was calculated as the square root of Simpson's diversity index across productive rearrangements. The clones in this table, taken by TCRdb from immuneACCESS, are in-frame only. Not every clone is retained; where verified, under half of the shortfall comes from an unresolved V gene, and the cause of the rest is unknown. V and J calls and clone size follow that table, whereas D and trimming were derived from the DNA. The table for this sample lists about half a million clones; approximately 83% of them were counted only once. Together, the top ten hold under 4% of the sample.

The collaborating institutions used their own protocols to collect whole blood in K2EDTA tubes. For TCRbeta analysis, collaborators shipped samples in one of three forms: frozen whole blood, isolated PBMCs, or DNA extracted from either of those sample types. Comments on this clone: This clone's antigen is unknown. Nothing much larger sits one base from this clone, and base qualities are not available.

Source material: peripheral blood. The TCR comes from a human donor in a cohort sampled during active COVID-19.

The DNA is TGCGCCAGCAGCAGTGGACAGGGGGCGAACACCGGGGAGCTGTTTTTT. Protein translation: CASSSGQGANTGELFF. This chain joins TRBV5-1 to TRBJ2-2; the central 10 bases match TRBD1. The CDR3 has 16 amino acids, counting the end cysteine and phenylalanine. Only the CDR3 DNA is retained, 48 bases long and in frame from the first base. The germline V gene gives CDR1 as SGHRS and CDR2 as YFSETQ. V trim: 4 bases; J trim: 0 bases; unmatched bases: 3. The full variable domain, with segments outside the CDR3 supplied by the reference TRBV5-1 and TRBJ2-2 proteins, appears as KAGVTQTPRYLIKTRGQQVTLSCSPISGHRSVSWYQQTPGQGLQFLFEYFSETQRNKGNFPGRFSGRQFSNSRSEMNVSTLELGDSALYLCASSSGQGANTGELFFGEGSRLTVL.